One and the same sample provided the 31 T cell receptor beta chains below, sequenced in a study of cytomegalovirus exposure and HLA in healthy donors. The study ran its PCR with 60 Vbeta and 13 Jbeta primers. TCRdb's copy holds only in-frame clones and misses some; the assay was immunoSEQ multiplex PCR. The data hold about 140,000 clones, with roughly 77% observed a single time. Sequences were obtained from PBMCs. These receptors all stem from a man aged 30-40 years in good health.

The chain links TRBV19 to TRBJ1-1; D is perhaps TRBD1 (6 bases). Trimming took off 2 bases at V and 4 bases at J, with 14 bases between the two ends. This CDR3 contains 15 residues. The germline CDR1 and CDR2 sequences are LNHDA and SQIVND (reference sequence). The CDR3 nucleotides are TGTGCCAGTAGTATACTGGGGGGGGCTGGCACTGAAGCTTTCTTT. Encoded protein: CASSILGGAGTEAFF.

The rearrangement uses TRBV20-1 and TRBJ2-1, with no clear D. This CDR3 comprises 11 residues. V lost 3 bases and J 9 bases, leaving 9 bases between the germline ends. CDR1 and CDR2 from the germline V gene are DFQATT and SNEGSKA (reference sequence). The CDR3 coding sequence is TGCAGTGCTAGGAACGGTGGTGAGCAGTTCTTC. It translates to CSARNGGEQFF.

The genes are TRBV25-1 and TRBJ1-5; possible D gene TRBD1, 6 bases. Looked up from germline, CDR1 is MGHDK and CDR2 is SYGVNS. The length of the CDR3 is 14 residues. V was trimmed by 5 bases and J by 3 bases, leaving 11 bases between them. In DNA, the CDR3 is TGTGCCAGCAGTACGACAGGAAACAATCAGCCCCAGCATTTT. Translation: CASSTTGNNQPQHF.

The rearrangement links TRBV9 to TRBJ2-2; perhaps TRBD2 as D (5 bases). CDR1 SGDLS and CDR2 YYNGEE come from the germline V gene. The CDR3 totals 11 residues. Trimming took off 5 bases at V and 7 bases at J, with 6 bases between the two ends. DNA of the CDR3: TGTGCCAGCAGAGGGAGCGGGGAGCTGTTTTTT. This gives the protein CASRGSGELFF.

The CDR3 here is CASSAGRNQPQHF. The CDR3 nucleotides read TGTGCCAGCTCAGCAGGCCGCAATCAGCCCCAGCATTTT. The genes are TRBV18 and TRBJ1-5, with D unresolved. V was pared by 5 bases and J by 2 bases, with 7 bases between. Germline V gives CDR1 KGHSH, CDR2 LQKENI. The CDR3 is 13 amino acids.

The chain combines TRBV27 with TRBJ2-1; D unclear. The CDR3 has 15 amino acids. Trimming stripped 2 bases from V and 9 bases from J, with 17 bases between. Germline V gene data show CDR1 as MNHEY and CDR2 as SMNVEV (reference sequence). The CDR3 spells CASSLTHRRPPEQFF. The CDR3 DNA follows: TGTGCCAGCAGTTTAACACACCGGCGGCCCCCTGAGCAGTTCTTC.

CDR3 in amino acids: CASSLGQLNTGELFF. The CDR3 DNA follows: TGTGCCAGCAGTCTAGGACAGCTGAACACCGGGGAGCTGTTTTTT. The rearrangement links TRBV27 to TRBJ2-2; weak D call: TRBD1 (6 bases). The CDR3 extends over 15 amino acids. CDR1 is MNHEY and CDR2 is SMNVEV in the germline V gene (reference sequence). Trimming pared 5 bases from V and 1 base from J, leaving 11 bases between.

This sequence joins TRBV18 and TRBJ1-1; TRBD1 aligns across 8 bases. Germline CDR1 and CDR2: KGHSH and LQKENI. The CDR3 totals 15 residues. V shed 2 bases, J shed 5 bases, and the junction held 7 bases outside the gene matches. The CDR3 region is CASSPTTGVGTEAFF. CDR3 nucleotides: TGTGCCAGCTCACCAACGACAGGGGTCGGGACTGAAGCTTTCTTT.

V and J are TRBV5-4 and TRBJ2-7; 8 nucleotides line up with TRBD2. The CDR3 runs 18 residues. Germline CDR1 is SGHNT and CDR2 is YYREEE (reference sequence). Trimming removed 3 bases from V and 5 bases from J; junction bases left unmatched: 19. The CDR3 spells CASSSSGLALTSYDEQYF. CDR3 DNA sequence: TGTGCCAGCAGCTCCTCCGGACTAGCCCTTACCTCTTACGACGAGCAGTACTTC.

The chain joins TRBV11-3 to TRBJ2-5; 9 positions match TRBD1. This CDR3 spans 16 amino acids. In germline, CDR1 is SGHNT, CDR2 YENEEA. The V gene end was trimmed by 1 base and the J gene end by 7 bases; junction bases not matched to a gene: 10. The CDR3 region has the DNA TGTGCCAGCAGCTTAGGGGAACACAGGGGGCGGATGACCCAGTACTTC. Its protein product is CASSLGEHRGRMTQYF.

The CDR3 DNA reads as TGTGCCAGCAGCGTAGCCTGGGACACGGGAACTGAAGCTTTCTTT. Translating it yields CASSVAWDTGTEAFF. The chain recombines TRBV9 with TRBJ1-1, with TRBD1 as a possible D gene (6 bases). The germline V gene has CDR1 SGDLS and CDR2 YYNGEE. The CDR3 covers 15 residues. V dropped 0 bases and J dropped 5 bases, with 14 bases sitting between them.

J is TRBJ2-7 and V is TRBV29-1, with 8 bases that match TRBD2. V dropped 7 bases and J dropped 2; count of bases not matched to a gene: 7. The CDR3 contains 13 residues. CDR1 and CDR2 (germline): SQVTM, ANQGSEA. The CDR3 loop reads CSAQLADTYEQYF. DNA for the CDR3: TGCAGCGCCCAACTAGCGGACACCTACGAGCAGTACTTC.

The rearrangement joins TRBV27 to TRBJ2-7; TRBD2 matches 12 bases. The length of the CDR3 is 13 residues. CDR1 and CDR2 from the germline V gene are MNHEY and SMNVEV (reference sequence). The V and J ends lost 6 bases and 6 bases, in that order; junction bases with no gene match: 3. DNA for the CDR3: TGTGCCAGCAGGCCTAGCGGGAGGGGCGAGCAGTACTTC. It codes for CASRPSGRGEQYF.

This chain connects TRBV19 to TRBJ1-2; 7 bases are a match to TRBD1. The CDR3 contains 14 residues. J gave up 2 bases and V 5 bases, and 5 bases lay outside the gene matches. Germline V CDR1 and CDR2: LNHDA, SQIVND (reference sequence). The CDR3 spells CASSRDSRNYGYTF. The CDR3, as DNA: TGTGCCAGTAGTCGGGACAGCCGGAACTATGGCTACACCTTC.

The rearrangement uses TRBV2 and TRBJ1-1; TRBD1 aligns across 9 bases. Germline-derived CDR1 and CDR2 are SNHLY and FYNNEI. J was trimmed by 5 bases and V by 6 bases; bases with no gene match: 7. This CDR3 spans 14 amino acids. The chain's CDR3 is CASRMDRGGTEAFF. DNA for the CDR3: TGTGCCAGCAGGATGGACAGGGGTGGTACTGAAGCTTTCTTT. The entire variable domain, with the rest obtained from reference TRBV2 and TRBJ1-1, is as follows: EPEVTQTPSHQVTQMGQEVILRCVPISNHLYFYWYRQILGQKVEFLVSFYNNEISEKSEIFDDQFSVERPDGSNFTLKIRSTKLEDSAMYFCASRMDRGGTEAFFGQGTRLTVV.

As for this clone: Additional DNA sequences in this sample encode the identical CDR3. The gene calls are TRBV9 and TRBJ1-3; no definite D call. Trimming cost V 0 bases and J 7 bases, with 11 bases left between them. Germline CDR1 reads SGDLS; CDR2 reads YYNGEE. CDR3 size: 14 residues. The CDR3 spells CASSVGSSGNTIYF. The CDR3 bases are TGTGCCAGCAGCGTAGGCTCCTCCGGGAACACCATATATTTT.

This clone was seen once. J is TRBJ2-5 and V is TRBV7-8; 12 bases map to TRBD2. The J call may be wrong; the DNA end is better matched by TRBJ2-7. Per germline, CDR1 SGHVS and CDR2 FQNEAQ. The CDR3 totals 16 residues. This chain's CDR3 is CASSLATSGSVYEQYF. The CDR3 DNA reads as TGTGCCAGCAGCTTGGCGACTAGCGGGAGCGTCTACGAGCAGTACTTC.

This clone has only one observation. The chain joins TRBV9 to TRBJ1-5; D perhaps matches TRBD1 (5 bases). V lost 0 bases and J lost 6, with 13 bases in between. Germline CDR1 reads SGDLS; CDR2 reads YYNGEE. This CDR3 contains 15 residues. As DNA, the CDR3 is TGTGCCAGCAGCGTAGGATTGGGGGGGGGTCAGCCCCAGCATTTT. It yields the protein CASSVGLGGGQPQHF.

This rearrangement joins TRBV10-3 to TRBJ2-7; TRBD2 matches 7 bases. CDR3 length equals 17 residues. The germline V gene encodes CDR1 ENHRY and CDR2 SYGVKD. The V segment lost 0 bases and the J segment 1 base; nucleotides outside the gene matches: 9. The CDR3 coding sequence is TGTGCCATCAGTGAGTCAGATGGGGCGGGAGATTCCTACGAGCAGTACTTC. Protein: CAISESDGAGDSYEQYF.

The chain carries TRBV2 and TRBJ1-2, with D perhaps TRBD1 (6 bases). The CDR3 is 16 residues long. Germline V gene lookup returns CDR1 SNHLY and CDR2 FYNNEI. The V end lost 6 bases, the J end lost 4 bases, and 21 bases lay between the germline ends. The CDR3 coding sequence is TGTGCCAGCAGCGTTCACCCGGGACAATTAGCCTATGGCTACACCTTC. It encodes CASSVHPGQLAYGYTF.

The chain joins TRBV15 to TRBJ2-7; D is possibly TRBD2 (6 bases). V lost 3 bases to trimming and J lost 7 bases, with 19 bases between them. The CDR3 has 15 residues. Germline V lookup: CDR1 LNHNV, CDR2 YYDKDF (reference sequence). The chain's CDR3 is CATSSGRTASREQYF. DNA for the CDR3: TGTGCCACCAGCAGCGGGAGAACTGCAAGTCGGGAGCAGTACTTC.

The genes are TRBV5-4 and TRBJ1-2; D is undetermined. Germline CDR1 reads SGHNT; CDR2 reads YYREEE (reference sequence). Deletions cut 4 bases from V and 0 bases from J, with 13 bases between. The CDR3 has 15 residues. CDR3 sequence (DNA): TGTGCCAGCAGCCCCGAACGGGGAGCTAACTATGGCTACACCTTC. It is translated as CASSPERGANYGYTF.

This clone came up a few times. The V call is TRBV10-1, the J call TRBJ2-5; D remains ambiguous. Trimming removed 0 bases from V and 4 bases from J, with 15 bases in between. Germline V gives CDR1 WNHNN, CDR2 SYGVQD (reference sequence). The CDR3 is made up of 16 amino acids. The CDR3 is CASSESSVIARETQYF. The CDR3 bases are TGCGCCAGCAGTGAGTCGTCGGTAATAGCTCGAGAGACCCAGTACTTC.

The DNA of the CDR3 is TGTGCCATCAGTGAGGGGGGGGTGGCTAGTGGTGAGGGCCCCGGGACTAGTTTCTACGAGCAGTACTTC. Translated: CAISEGGVASGEGPGTSFYEQYF. The gene calls are TRBV10-3 and TRBJ2-7; 8 nucleotides align to TRBD2. The junction had 30 bases not matched to a gene; V was cut back by 2 bases and J by 3 bases. In germline, CDR1 is ENHRY, CDR2 SYGVKD. The CDR3 totals 23 residues.

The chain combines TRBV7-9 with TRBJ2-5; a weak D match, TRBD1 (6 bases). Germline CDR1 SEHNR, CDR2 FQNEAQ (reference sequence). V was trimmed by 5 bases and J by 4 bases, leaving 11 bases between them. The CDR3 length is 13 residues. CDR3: CASSPGVLETQYF. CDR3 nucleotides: TGTGCCAGCAGCCCAGGGGTTTTAGAGACCCAGTACTTC.

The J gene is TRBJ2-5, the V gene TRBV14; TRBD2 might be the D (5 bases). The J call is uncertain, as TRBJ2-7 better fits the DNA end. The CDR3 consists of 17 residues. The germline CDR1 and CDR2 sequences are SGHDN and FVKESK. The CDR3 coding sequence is TGTGCCAGCAGCCTGATACGATCGGGGAACCGAGCCTACGAGCAGTACTTC. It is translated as CASSLIRSGNRAYEQYF.

The DNA for the CDR3 is TGCAGCGTTGTCGCTCAGATCAATCAGCCCCAGCATTTT. It translates to CSVVAQINQPQHF. The chain joins TRBV29-1 to TRBJ1-5; D is ambiguous. Trimming shortened V by 4 bases and J by 3 bases, and 10 bases separated the two germline ends. CDR3 length equals 13 residues. CDR1 is SQVTM and CDR2 is ANQGSEA in the germline V gene.

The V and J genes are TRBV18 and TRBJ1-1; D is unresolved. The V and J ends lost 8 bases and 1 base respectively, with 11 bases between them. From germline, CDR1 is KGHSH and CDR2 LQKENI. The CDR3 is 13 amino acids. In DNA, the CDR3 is TGTGCCAGCGCAACGGCGGCGAACACTGAAGCTTTCTTT. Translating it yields CASATAANTEAFF.

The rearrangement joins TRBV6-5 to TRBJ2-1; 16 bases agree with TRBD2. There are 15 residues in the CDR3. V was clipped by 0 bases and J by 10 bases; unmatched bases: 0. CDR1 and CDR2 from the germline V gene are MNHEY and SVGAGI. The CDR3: CASSYSGLAGGEQFF. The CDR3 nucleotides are TGTGCCAGCAGTTACTCGGGACTAGCGGGAGGGGAGCAGTTCTTC.

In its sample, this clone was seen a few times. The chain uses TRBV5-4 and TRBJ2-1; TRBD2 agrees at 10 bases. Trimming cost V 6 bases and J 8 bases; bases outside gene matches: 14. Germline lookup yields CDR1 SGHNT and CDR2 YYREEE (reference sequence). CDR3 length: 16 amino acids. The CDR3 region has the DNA TGTGCCAGCACCACTTGGTCGGCTAGCGGGAGTCATGAGCAGTTCTTC. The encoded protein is CASTTWSASGSHEQFF.

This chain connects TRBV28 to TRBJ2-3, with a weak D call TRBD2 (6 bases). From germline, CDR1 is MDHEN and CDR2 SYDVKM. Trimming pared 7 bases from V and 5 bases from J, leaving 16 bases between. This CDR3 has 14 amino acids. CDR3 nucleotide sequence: TGTGCCAGCACCCGCGGGGTGGATATAGATACGCAGTATTTT. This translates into CASTRGVDIDTQYF.